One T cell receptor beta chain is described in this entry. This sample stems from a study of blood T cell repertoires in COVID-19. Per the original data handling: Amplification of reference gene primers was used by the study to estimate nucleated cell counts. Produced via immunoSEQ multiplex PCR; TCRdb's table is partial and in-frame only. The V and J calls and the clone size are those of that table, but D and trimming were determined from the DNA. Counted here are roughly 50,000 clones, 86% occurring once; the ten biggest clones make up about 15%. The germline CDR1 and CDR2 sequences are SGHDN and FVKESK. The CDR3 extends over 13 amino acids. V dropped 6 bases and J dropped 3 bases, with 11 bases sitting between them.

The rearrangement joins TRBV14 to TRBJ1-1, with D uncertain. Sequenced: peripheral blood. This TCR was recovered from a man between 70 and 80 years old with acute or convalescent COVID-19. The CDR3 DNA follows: TGTGCCAGCAGTATTCTTCTCCACACTGAAGCTTTCTTT. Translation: CASSILLHTEAFF.